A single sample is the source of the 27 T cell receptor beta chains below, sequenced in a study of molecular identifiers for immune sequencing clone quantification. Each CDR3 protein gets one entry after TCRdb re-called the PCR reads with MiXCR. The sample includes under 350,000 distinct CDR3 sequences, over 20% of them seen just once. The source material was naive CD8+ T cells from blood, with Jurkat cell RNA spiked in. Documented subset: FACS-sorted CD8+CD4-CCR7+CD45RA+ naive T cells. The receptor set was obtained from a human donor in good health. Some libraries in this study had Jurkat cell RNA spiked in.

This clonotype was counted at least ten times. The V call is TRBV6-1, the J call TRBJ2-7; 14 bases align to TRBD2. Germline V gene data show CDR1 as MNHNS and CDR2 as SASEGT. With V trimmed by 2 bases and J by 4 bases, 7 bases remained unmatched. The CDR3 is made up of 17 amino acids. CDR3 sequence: CASSETRTSGGMYEQYF. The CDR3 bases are TGTGCCAGCAGTGAAACTCGGACTAGCGGGGGGATGTACGAGCAGTACTTC.

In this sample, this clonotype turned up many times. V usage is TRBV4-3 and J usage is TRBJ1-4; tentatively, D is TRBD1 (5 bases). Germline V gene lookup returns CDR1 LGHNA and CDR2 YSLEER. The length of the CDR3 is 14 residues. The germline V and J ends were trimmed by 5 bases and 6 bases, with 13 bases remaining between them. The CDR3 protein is CASSSGTYDEKLFF. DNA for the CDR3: TGCGCCAGCAGCTCCGGGACCTATGATGAAAAACTGTTTTTT.

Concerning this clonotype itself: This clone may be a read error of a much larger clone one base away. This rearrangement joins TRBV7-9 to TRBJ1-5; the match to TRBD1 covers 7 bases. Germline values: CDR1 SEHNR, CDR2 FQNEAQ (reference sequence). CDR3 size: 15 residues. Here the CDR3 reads CASSLGGGEGQPQQF. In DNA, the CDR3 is TGTGCCAGCAGCTTAGGAGGGGGCGAAGGTCAGCCCCAGCAATTT.

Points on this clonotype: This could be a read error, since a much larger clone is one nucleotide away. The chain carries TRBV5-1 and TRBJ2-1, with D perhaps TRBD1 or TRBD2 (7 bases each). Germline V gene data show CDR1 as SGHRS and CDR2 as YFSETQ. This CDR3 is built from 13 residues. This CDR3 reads CAGSGTVYNEQFF. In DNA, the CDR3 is TGCGCCGGCAGCGGGACAGTTTACAATGAGCAGTTCTTC.

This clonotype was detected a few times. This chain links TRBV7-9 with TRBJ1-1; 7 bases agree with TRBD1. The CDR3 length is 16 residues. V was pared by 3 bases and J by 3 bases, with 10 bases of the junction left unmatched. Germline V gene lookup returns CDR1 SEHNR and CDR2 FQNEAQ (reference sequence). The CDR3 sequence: CASSLWTGYVDTEAFF. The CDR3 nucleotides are TGTGCCAGCAGCTTGTGGACAGGTTATGTGGACACTGAAGCTTTCTTT.

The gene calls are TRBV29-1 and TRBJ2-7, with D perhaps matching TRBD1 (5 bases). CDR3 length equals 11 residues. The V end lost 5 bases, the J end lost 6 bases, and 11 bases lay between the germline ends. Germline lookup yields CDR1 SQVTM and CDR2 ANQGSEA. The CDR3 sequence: CSVPGALEQYF. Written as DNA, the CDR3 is TGCAGCGTTCCTGGGGCCCTCGAGCAGTACTTC.

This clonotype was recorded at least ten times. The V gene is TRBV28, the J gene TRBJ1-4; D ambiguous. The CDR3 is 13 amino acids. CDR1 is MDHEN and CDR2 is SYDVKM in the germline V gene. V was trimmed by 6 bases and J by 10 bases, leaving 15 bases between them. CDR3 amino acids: CASSWGGNVKLFF. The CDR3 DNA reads TGTGCCAGCAGCTGGGGAGGGAACGTAAAACTGTTTTTT.

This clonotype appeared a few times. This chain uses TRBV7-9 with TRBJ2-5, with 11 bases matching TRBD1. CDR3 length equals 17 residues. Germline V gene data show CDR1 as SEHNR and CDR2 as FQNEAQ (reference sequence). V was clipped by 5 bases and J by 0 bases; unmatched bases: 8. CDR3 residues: CASSPTRDRGNQETQYF. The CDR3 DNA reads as TGTGCCAGCAGCCCGACAAGGGACAGGGGGAACCAAGAGACCCAGTACTTC.

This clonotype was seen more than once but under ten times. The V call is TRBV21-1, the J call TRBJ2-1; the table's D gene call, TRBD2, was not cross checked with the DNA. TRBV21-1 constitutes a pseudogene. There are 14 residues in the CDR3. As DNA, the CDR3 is TGTGCCAGCCTCAGTCCTTGGCTAAGCAATGAGCAGTTCTTC. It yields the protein CASLSPWLSNEQFF.

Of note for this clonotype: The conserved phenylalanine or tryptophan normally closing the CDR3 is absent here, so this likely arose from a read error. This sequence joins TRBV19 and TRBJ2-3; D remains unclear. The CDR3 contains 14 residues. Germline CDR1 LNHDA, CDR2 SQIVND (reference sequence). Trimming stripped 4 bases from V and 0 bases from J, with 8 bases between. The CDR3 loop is CASSNPGSTDTQYL. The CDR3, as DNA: TGTGCCAGTAGTAACCCAGGTAGCACAGATACGCAGTATCTT.

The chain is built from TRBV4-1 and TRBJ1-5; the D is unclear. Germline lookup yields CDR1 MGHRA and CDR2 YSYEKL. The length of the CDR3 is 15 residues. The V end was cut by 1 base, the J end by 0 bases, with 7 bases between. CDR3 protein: CASSQGGNSNQPQHF. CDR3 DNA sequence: TGCGCCAGCAGCCAAGGCGGGAATAGCAATCAGCCCCAGCATTTT.

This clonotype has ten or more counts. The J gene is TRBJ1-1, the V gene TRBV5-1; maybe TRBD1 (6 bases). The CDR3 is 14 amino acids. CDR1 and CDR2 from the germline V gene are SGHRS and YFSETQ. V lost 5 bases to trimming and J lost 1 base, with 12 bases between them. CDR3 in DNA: TGCGCCAGCAGGACAGGACAGCCGAACACTGAAGCTTTCTTT. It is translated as CASRTGQPNTEAFF.

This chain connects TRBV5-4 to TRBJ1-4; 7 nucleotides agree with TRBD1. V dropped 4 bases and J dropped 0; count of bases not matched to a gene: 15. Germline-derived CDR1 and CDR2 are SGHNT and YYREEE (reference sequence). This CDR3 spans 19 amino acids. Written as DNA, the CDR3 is TGTGCCAGCAGCCCCTCGACAGGGCTAGAGGGTGCAACTAATGAAAAACTGTTTTTT. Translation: CASSPSTGLEGATNEKLFF.

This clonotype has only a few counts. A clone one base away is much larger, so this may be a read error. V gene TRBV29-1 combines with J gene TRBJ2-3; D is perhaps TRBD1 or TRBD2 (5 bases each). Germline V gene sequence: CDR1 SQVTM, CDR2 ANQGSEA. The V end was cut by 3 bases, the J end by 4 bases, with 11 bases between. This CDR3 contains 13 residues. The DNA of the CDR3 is TGCAGCGTTGACGTGGGGGTGTCAGATACGCAGTATTTT. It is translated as CSVDVGVSDTQYF.

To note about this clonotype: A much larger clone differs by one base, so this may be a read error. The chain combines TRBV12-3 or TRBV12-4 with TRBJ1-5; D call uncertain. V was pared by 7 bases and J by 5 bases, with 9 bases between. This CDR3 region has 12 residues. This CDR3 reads CASTRGYQPQHF. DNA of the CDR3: TGTGCCAGCACCCGGGGTTATCAGCCCCAGCATTTT.

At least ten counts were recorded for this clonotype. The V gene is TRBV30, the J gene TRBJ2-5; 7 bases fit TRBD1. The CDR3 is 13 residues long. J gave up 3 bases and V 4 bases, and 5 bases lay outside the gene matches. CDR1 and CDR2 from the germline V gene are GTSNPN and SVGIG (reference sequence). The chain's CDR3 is CAWTRDSEETQYF. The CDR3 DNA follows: TGTGCCTGGACCAGGGACAGCGAAGAGACCCAGTACTTC.

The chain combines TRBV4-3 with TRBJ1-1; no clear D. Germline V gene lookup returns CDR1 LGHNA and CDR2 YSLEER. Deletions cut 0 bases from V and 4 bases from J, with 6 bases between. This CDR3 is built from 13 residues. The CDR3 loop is CASSQEPRTEAFF. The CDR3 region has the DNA TGCGCCAGCAGCCAAGAGCCCCGCACTGAAGCTTTCTTT.

The CDR3 here is CASSLELAISTDTQYF. Written as DNA, the CDR3 is TGTGCCAGCAGTTTAGAACTAGCCATATCCACAGATACGCAGTATTTT. The chain uses TRBV6-6 and TRBJ2-3, with D maybe TRBD2 (6 bases). Per germline, CDR1 MNHNY and CDR2 SVGAGI (reference sequence). Trimming shortened V by 4 bases and J by 2 bases, and 16 bases separated the two germline ends. The CDR3 sequence is 16 residues long.

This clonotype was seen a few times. The CDR3 loop is CASSQVESPRISGNTIYF. The DNA of the CDR3 is TGCGCCAGCAGCCAAGTTGAGAGCCCCAGGATCTCTGGAAACACCATATATTTT. V gene TRBV4-3 combines with J gene TRBJ1-3; unclear D gene. Germline V CDR1 and CDR2: LGHNA, YSLEER. This CDR3 contains 18 residues. The germline V and J ends were trimmed by 1 base and 0 bases, with 16 bases remaining between them.

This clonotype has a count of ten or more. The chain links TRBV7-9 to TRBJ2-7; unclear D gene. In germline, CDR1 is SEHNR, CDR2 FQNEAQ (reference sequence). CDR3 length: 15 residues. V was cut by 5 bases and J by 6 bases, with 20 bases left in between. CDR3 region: CASSPLEIQPLEQYF. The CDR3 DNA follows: TGTGCCAGCAGCCCCCTGGAAATACAGCCCCTCGAGCAGTACTTC.

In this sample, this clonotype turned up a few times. CDR3: CSVFREGNTEAFF. The CDR3 DNA is TGCAGCGTCTTCCGCGAGGGGAACACTGAAGCTTTCTTT. This sequence joins TRBV29-1 and TRBJ1-1; D gene ambiguous. The CDR3 contains 13 residues. Trimming removed 6 bases at V and 1 base at J, with 12 bases between. Looked up from germline, CDR1 is SQVTM and CDR2 is ANQGSEA.

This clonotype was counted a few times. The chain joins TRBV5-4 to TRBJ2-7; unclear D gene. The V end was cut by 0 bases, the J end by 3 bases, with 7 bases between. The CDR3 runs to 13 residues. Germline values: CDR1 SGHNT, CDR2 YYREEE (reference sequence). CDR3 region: CASSLESNYEQYF. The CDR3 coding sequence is TGTGCCAGCAGCTTGGAGTCTAACTACGAGCAGTACTTC.

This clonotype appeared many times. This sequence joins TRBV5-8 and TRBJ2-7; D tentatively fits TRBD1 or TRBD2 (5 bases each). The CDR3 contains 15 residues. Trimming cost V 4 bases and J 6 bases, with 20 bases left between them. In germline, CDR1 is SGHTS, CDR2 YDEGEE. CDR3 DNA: TGTGCCAGCAGCCACCGGATCAGGGAGTGGAGCGAGCAGTACTTC. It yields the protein CASSHRIREWSEQYF. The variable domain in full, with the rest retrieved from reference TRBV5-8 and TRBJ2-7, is EAGVTQSPTHLIKTRGQQATLRCSPISGHTSVYWYQQALGLGLQFLLWYDEGEERNRGNFPPRFSGRQFPNYSSELNVNALELEDSALYLCASSHRIREWSEQYFGPGTRLTVT.

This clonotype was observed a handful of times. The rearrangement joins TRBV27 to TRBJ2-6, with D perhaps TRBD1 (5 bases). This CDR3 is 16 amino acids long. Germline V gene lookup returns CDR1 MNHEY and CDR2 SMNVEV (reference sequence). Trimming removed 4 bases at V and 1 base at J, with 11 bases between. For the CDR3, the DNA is TGTGCCAGCAGTTCCGTAGGGGTTTCTGGGGCCAACGTCCTGACTTTC. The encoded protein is CASSSVGVSGANVLTF.

CDR3 nucleotides: TGCAGCGTTGAGGGGCCCGGGAGGGACTACGAGCAGTACTTC. It specifies CSVEGPGRDYEQYF. The chain employs TRBV29-1 and TRBJ2-7, with 8 nucleotides matching TRBD2. V lost 3 bases to trimming and J lost 3 bases; unmatched junction nucleotides: 7. Germline V gives CDR1 SQVTM, CDR2 ANQGSEA. This CDR3 has 14 amino acids.

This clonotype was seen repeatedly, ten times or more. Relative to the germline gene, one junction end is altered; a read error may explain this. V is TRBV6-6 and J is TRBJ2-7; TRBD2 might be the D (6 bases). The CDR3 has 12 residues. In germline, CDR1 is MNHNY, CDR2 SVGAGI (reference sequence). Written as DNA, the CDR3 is TGTGCCAGCAGTTCTCTTCGATGGGAGGTAGGCTTC. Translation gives CASSSLRWEVGF.

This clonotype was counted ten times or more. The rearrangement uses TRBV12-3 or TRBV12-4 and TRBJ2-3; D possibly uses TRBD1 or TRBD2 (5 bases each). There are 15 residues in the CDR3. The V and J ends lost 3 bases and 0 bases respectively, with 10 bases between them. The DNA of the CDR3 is TGTGCCAGCAGTTTGGGACCACCTAGCACAGATACGCAGTATTTT. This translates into CASSLGPPSTDTQYF.